The 18 T cell receptor beta chains reported below all come from one sample, sequenced in a study of technical replicates of blood from a few donors. The table came from immunoSEQ multiplex PCR; TCRdb's copy has only in-frame clones and leaves some out. The data contain 75,000 to 95,000 clones, about 89% of them singletons. Material: T cells isolated from PBMCs. The receptors were gathered from a human donor in good health.

V is TRBV30 and J is TRBJ1-5, with D possibly TRBD1 on 6 matching bases. The CDR3 is 13 residues long. Germline V gene sequence: CDR1 GTSNPN, CDR2 SVGIG (reference sequence). Trimming cost V 1 base and J 5 bases, with 9 bases left between them. As DNA, the CDR3 is TGTGCCTGGAGTGCCTCAGGGGATCAGCCCCAGCATTTT. This codes for CAWSASGDQPQHF.

V usage is TRBV6-1 and J usage is TRBJ1-2; TRBD1 is a possible D gene (6 bases). The V end was cut by 8 bases, the J end by 3 bases, with 16 bases between. Germline CDR1 reads MNHNS; CDR2 reads SASEGT. The CDR3 runs to 14 residues. CDR3 region: CASRLAGDYYGYTF. DNA of the CDR3: TGTGCCAGCCGGTTGGCAGGGGATTACTATGGCTACACCTTC.

The V and J genes are TRBV7-3 and TRBJ2-3; tentative D call: TRBD1 (6 bases). The germline CDR1 and CDR2 sequences are SGHTA and FQGTGA. Trimming pared 5 bases from V and 6 bases from J, leaving 6 bases between. The CDR3 contains 11 residues. The CDR3 bases are TGTGCCAGCAGCCAGGGGGATACGCAGTATTTT. It codes for CASSQGDTQYF.

The CDR3 loop reads CASSPDRGTGNTIYF. CDR3 in DNA: TGTGCCAGCAGCCCGGACAGGGGAACTGGAAACACCATATATTTT. The chain recombines TRBV11-2 with TRBJ1-3, with 9 bases identical to TRBD1. V lost 5 bases to trimming and J lost 2 bases; unmatched junction nucleotides: 4. Germline V gives CDR1 SGHAT, CDR2 FQNNGV. CDR3 length equals 15 residues.

This chain links TRBV7-9 with TRBJ1-2; D is unresolved. The V end was cut by 2 bases, the J end by 3 bases, with 7 bases between. Per germline, CDR1 SEHNR and CDR2 FQNEAQ (reference sequence). The CDR3 extends over 13 amino acids. CDR3 sequence reads: CASSLPVDYGYTF. DNA for the CDR3: TGTGCCAGCAGCTTACCCGTAGACTATGGCTACACCTTC.

Comments on this clone: The junction shows a germline mismatch at one end, possibly a read error. This rearrangement joins TRBV7-9 to TRBJ1-1; no clear D gene. The CDR3 is 12 residues long. In germline, CDR1 is SEHNR, CDR2 FQNEAQ (reference sequence). CDR3: CASSFWNSEAFF. The CDR3 region has the DNA TGTGCCAGCAGCTTCTGGAACAGTGAAGCTTTCTTT.

The chain carries TRBV4-1 and TRBJ1-1; D gene unclear. Germline CDR1 MGHRA, CDR2 YSYEKL. This CDR3 has 13 residues. The V gene lost 4 bases and the J gene lost 1 base, with 7 bases spanning the gap. The CDR3 protein is CASSPTPNTEAFF. The CDR3 nucleotides read TGCGCCAGCAGCCCGACACCGAACACTGAAGCTTTCTTT.

The chain employs TRBV10-3 and TRBJ1-3; D is perhaps TRBD1 (6 bases). This CDR3 has 15 residues. V lost 0 bases and J lost 3, with 9 bases in between. Germline V gene sequence: CDR1 ENHRY, CDR2 SYGVKD. DNA for the CDR3: TGTGCCATCAGTGAGTCGACCAGGGGTGGAAACACCATATATTTT. Translating gives CAISESTRGGNTIYF.

The table lists this clone with a count of one. The rearrangement uses TRBV28 and TRBJ2-7, with a weak D call TRBD1 (5 bases). The germline gives CDR1 MDHEN, CDR2 SYDVKM. Deletions cut 3 bases from V and 7 bases from J, with 19 bases between. The length of the CDR3 is 15 residues. The CDR3 nucleotides are TGTGCCAGCAGTTTGGTATCAGGGCCCTACGGGGAGCAGTACTTC. Its translation: CASSLVSGPYGEQYF.

V is TRBV5-5 and J is TRBJ1-5; possibly TRBD1 for D (5 bases). Germline assignment: CDR1 SGHKS and CDR2 YYEKEE (reference sequence). The CDR3 has 15 amino acids. Trimming took 4 bases from V and 1 from J, leaving 12 bases between them. The CDR3 DNA reads as TGTGCCAGCAGCCTCTTGGAGGGGAGCAATCAGCCCCAGCATTTT. This translates into CASSLLEGSNQPQHF.

The CDR3 protein is CASSHRESNQPQHF. The CDR3 DNA follows: TGTGCCAGCAGTCACAGGGAGAGCAATCAGCCCCAGCATTTT. The chain uses TRBV6-5 and TRBJ1-5; the D gene is possibly TRBD1 (6 bases). Trimming stripped 5 bases from V and 1 base from J, with 9 bases between. CDR1 and CDR2 from the germline V gene are MNHEY and SVGAGI. CDR3 length: 14 residues.

The chain employs TRBV5-1 and TRBJ2-2; no firm D call. The CDR3 has 15 amino acids. The V and J ends lost 0 bases and 0 bases respectively, with 6 bases between them. The germline CDR1 and CDR2 sequences are SGHRS and YFSETQ. The CDR3 is CASSLEPSNTGELFF. CDR3 DNA sequence: TGCGCCAGCAGCTTGGAGCCTTCGAACACCGGGGAGCTGTTTTTT.

The CDR3 sequence: CASSQGEGVHYIQYF. CDR3 bases: TGTGCCAGCAGCCAAGGGGAGGGGGTGCACTACATTCAGTACTTC. The genes are TRBV4-2 and TRBJ2-4, with TRBD2 as a possible D gene (7 bases). The CDR3 has 15 amino acids. With 1 base removed from V and 8 bases from J, the gap between germline ends came to 15 bases. Germline CDR1 reads LGHNA; CDR2 reads YNFKEQ.

The chain is built from TRBV30 and TRBJ2-3; tentative D call: TRBD2 (6 bases). The CDR3 runs to 17 residues. Germline V gives CDR1 GTSNPN, CDR2 SVGIG (reference sequence). Trimming pared 1 base from V and 0 bases from J, leaving 17 bases between. The CDR3 is CAWSDTGTRISTDTQYF. In DNA, the CDR3 is TGTGCCTGGAGTGACACCGGGACTCGGATTAGCACAGATACGCAGTATTTT.

The V gene is TRBV29-1, the J gene TRBJ2-2; tentative D call: TRBD1 (5 bases). Germline V gene lookup returns CDR1 SQVTM and CDR2 ANQGSEA. The V and J ends lost 3 bases and 4 bases respectively, with 9 bases between them. This CDR3 is built from 13 residues. The CDR3 loop reads CSVDQGGTGELFF. The CDR3 DNA follows: TGCAGCGTTGATCAGGGCGGCACCGGGGAGCTGTTTTTT.

The rearrangement joins TRBV27 to TRBJ2-7; 9 nucleotides line up with TRBD2. V was clipped by 0 bases and J by 6 bases; unmatched bases: 6. Germline-derived CDR1 and CDR2 are MNHEY and SMNVEV (reference sequence). There are 15 residues in the CDR3. The CDR3 spells CASSLSMAGGPEQYF. CDR3 coding DNA: TGTGCCAGCAGTTTATCGATGGCGGGAGGGCCCGAGCAGTACTTC.

This sequence joins TRBV19 and TRBJ1-2, with D possibly being TRBD1 (5 bases). The CDR3 sequence is 15 residues long. Deletions cut 4 bases from V and 4 bases from J, with 16 bases between. The germline V gene encodes CDR1 LNHDA and CDR2 SQIVND (reference sequence). This CDR3 reads CASSTLGRTPYGYTF. The DNA of the CDR3 is TGTGCCAGTAGTACCCTGGGGAGGACACCCTATGGCTACACCTTC.

In this sample, this clone turned up once. This sequence joins TRBV12-5 and TRBJ2-3, with 9 nucleotides matching TRBD2. Trimming at V came to 6 bases and at J to 6 bases, leaving 13 bases not matched to a gene. The CDR3 runs to 16 residues. The germline V gene has CDR1 LGHNT and CDR2 FRNRAP. Written as DNA, the CDR3 is TGTGCTAGTGGCCCCACCACTAGCGGGTTAATGGATACGCAGTATTTT. This gives the protein CASGPTTSGLMDTQYF.